The T cell receptor (beta chain) described here comes from a study of blood T cell repertoires in COVID-19. Germline CDR1 and CDR2: MNHNS and SASEGT. This CDR3 is 18 amino acids long. Trimming at V came to 2 bases and at J to 0 bases, leaving 11 bases not matched to a gene. Profiling relied on immunoSEQ multiplex PCR, and the TCRdb table lists in-frame clones only, not all of them. This table has hundreds of thousands of clones, more than 80% appearing once. This TCR was sampled from a man in his forties with acute or convalescent COVID-19. The chain is built from TRBV6-1 and TRBJ2-3, with TRBD2 matching 7 bases. Specimen: peripheral blood. The CDR3 DNA reads as TGTGCCAGCAGTGAACCCCTTGGGAGGGGCACTAGCACAGATACGCAGTATTTT. Protein sequence: CASSEPLGRGTSTDTQYF.